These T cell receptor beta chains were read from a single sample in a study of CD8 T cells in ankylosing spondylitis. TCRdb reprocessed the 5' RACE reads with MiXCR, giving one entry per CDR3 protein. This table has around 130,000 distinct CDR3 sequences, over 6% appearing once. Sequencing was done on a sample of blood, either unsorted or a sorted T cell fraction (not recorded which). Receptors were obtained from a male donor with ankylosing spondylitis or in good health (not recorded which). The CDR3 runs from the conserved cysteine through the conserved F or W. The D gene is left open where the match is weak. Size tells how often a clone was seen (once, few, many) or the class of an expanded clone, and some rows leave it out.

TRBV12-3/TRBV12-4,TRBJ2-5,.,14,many,CASSWVSGQETQYF,TGTGCCAGCAGTTGGGTCAGCGGACAAGAGACCCAGTACTTC
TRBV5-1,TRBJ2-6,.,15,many,CASSLEGRGANVLTF,TGCGCCAGCAGCTTGGAGGGCCGTGGGGCCAACGTCCTGACTTTC
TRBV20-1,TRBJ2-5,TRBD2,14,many,CSARDTAGEETQYF,TGCAGTGCTAGAGATACTGCGGGGGAAGAGACCCAGTACTTC
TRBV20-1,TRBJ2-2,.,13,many,CSASVAEPGELFF,TGCAGTGCTAGCGTCGCGGAACCCGGGGAGCTGTTTTTT
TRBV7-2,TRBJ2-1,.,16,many,CASSPRAGTGYNEQFF,TGTGCCAGCAGTCCGCGGGCCGGAACAGGCTACAATGAGCAGTTCTTC
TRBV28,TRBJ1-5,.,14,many,CASSLSGRNQPQHF,TGTGCCAGCAGTTTGTCAGGTCGCAATCAGCCCCAGCATTTT
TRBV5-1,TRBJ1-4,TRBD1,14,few,CASSRQGGDEKLFF,TGCGCCAGCAGCCGACAGGGAGGAGATGAAAAACTGTTTTTT
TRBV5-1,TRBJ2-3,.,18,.,CASSLEGQGGAVTDTQYF,TGCGCCAGCAGCTTGGAGGGACAAGGGGGGGCCGTCACAGATACGCAGTATTTT
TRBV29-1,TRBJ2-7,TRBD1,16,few,CSVYDGDRGHSYEQYF,TGCAGCGTTTATGACGGGGACAGGGGGCATTCCTACGAGCAGTACTTC
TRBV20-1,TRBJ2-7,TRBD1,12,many,CSATGKYSEQYF,TGCAGTGCGACAGGGAAGTATAGCGAGCAGTACTTC
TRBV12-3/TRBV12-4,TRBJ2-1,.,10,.,CASSYGEQFF,TGTGCCAGCAGTTACGGCGAGCAGTTCTTC
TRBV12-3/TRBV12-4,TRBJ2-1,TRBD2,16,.,CASSPLERGGFDEQFF,TGTGCCAGCAGCCCCTTAGAGCGGGGGGGCTTCGATGAGCAGTTCTTC
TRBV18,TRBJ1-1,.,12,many,CASSPGAAEAFF,TGTGCCAGCTCACCCGGGGCCGCTGAAGCTTTCTTT
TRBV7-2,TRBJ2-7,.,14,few,CASSLGLVDYEQYF,TGTGCCAGCAGCCTAGGGCTAGTGGACTACGAGCAGTACTTC
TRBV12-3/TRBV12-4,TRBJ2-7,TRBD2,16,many,CASTPFIGLAVNEQYF,TGTGCCAGCACCCCCTTTATCGGCCTAGCGGTAAACGAGCAGTACTTC
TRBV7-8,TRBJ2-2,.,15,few,CASSFIREGTGELFF,TGTGCCAGCAGCTTCATCCGCGAAGGGACCGGGGAGCTGTTTTTT
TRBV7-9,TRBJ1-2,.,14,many,CASSLMEMAYGYTF,TGTGCCAGCAGCTTAATGGAAATGGCCTATGGCTACACCTTC
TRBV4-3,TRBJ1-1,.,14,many,CASQPSRGWTEAFF,TGCGCCAGTCAACCGAGCCGGGGCTGGACTGAAGCTTTCTTT
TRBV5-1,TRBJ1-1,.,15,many,CASSLRTALNTEAFF,TGCGCCAGCAGCTTAAGGACAGCTTTGAACACTGAAGCTTTCTTT
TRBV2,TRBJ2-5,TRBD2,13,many,CAYAGVFQETQYF,TGTGCCTATGCGGGGGTATTCCAAGAGACCCAGTACTTC
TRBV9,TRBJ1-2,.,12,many,CASSTKSHGYTF,TGTGCCAGCAGCACTAAGTCCCATGGCTACACCTTC
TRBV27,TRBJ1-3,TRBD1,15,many,CASSSRTGGGNTIYF,TGTGCCAGCAGTTCTCGGACAGGGGGCGGAAACACCATATATTTT
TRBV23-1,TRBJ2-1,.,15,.,CASSQSLGWENEQFF,TGCGCCAGCAGTCAATCTCTTGGATGGGAAAATGAGCAGTTCTTC
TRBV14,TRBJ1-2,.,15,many,CASSQAGRANYGYTF,TGTGCCAGCAGCCAAGCAGGGAGGGCTAACTATGGCTACACCTTC
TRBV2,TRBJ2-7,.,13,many,CATFWLRSYEQYF,TGTGCCACCTTCTGGCTCCGCTCCTACGAGCAGTACTTC
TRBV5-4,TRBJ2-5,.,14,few,CASSLGQKKETQYF,TGTGCCAGCAGCTTGGGGCAGAAAAAAGAGACCCAGTACTTC
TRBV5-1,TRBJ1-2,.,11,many,CASSHGPGYTF,TGCGCCAGCAGCCACGGCCCCGGCTACACCTTC
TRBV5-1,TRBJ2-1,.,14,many,CASSIERFYNEQFF,TGCGCCAGCAGCATCGAGCGCTTTTACAATGAGCAGTTCTTC
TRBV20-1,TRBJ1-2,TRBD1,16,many,CSAIPGQPVPNYGYTF,TGCAGTGCTATACCGGGACAGCCAGTTCCTAACTATGGCTACACCTTC
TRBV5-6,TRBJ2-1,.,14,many,CASSPPSQNNEQFF,TGTGCCAGCAGCCCCCCCTCACAGAACAATGAGCAGTTCTTC
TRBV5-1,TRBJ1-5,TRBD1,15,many,CASSWGDRGEQPQHF,TGCGCCAGCAGCTGGGGGGACAGGGGAGAGCAGCCCCAGCATTTT
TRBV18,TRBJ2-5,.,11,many,CASSAEETQYF,TGTGCCAGCTCAGCTGAAGAGACCCAGTACTTC
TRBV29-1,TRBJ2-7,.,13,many,CSVGLGSSYEQYF,TGCAGCGTTGGTCTGGGGAGCTCCTACGAGCAGTACTTC